Reported below is one T cell receptor (beta chain). Its cognate antigen is unknown. Clones were read by immunoSEQ multiplex PCR, and TCRdb kept only the in-frame ones, dropping some. The sample yields about 68,000 clones, around 90% seen once. At cycle 4 day 1, cycle 7 day 1, and baseline, blood was sampled. This sample was taken from a study of OX40 agonist ivuxolimab in advanced cancers. The study's findings and limits: CD8+ T cells showed, on average, more clonal expansion than CD4+ cells. Both CD4+ and CD8+ T cell populations in blood had undergone clonal expansion by week 6 at 0.1 to 3.0 mg/kg.

CDR1 is SNHLY and CDR2 is FYNNEI in the germline V gene. Trimming cost V 1 base and J 5 bases, with 13 bases left between them. The CDR3 has 15 residues. The receptor was isolated from an adult with an advanced solid tumor such as melanoma, head and neck, liver or kidney cancer. The chain is built from TRBV2 and TRBJ2-3; D not resolved. The material sequenced was CD4+ or CD8+ T cells sorted from blood, taken in a trial of the OX40 agonist ivuxolimab. The CDR3, as DNA: TGTGCCAGCAGTGAAGGGGCGAGAGCTGTAGATACGCAGTATTTT. Encoded protein: CASSEGARAVDTQYF. Supplemented by reference TRBV2 and TRBJ2-3, the full variable domain reads EPEVTQTPSHQVTQMGQEVILRCVPISNHLYFYWYRQILGQKVEFLVSFYNNEISEKSEIFDDQFSVERPDGSNFTLKIRSTKLEDSAMYFCASSEGARAVDTQYFGPGTRLTVL.